This passage covers 24 T cell receptor beta chains from one sample sequenced in a study of T-cell memory formation after mild COVID-19. TCRdb re-derived calls from the 5' RACE reads in MiXCR, one entry per CDR3 protein. The sample has some 6,800 distinct CDR3 sequences; 58% are singletons. The sequenced material came from PBMCs or a T cell subset sorted from them (not recorded which). These receptors originate from an adult who had mild COVID-19 (a few samples of this study predate the infection). Cell type and time point are not known.

DNA of the CDR3: TGCGCCAGCAGCCAAGTTGACGGTCGGACTCGCACAGATACGCAGTATTTT. Protein product: CASSQVDGRTRTDTQYF. This chain links TRBV4-1 with TRBJ2-3, with D perhaps TRBD2 (5 bases). The CDR3 sequence is 17 residues long. Trimming shortened V by 1 base and J by 1 base, and 15 bases separated the two germline ends. Germline CDR1 MGHRA, CDR2 YSYEKL.

Judged by abundance, this clonotype is medium-sized. CDR3 nucleotides: TGCGCCAGCAGCCAAGAAATAGGGGGTGCATATTCACCCCTCCACTTT. It translates to CASSQEIGGAYSPLHF. The J gene is TRBJ1-6, the V gene TRBV4-3; tentatively, D is TRBD1 (6 bases). Germline V gene sequence: CDR1 LGHNA, CDR2 YSLEER. This CDR3 is 16 amino acids long. V lost 0 bases and J lost 8, with 14 bases in between.

Within the sample, this clonotype is medium-sized. The J gene is TRBJ2-1, the V gene TRBV27; D remains unclear. The CDR3 is 15 residues long. V gave up 7 bases and J gave up 3 bases, with 16 bases separating them. Germline V CDR1 and CDR2: MNHEY, SMNVEV (reference sequence). CDR3 protein: CASNRRVERYNEQFF. The CDR3 region has the DNA TGTGCCAGCAACCGCCGGGTGGAACGCTACAATGAGCAGTTCTTC.

The rearrangement links TRBV11-2 to TRBJ2-5; possibly TRBD1 for D (6 bases). CDR1 is SGHAT and CDR2 is FQNNGV in the germline V gene. The CDR3 is made up of 16 amino acids. V was trimmed by 6 bases and J by 1 base, leaving 18 bases between them. In DNA, the CDR3 is TGTGCCAGCAGAGCCCCGGGACATAAGACCCAAGAGACCCAGTACTTC. It is translated as CASRAPGHKTQETQYF.

This clonotype was picked up one time. The V call is TRBV19, the J call TRBJ2-1; D might be TRBD1 (5 bases). Deletions cut 7 bases from V and 4 bases from J, with 17 bases between. The CDR3 is made up of 15 amino acids. Per the germline V gene, CDR1 is LNHDA and CDR2 is SQIVND (reference sequence). The CDR3: CASTPRDNPYNEQFF. Written as DNA, the CDR3 is TGTGCCAGTACCCCCAGGGATAATCCTTACAATGAGCAGTTCTTC.

This chain connects TRBV29-1 to TRBJ1-1; no firm D call. Deletions cut 4 bases from V and 11 bases from J, with 11 bases between. The CDR3 runs to 10 residues. The germline gives CDR1 SQVTM, CDR2 ANQGSEA. In nucleotides, the CDR3 is TGCAGCGTTGTAGAAACCTCGGCTTTCTTT. This encodes CSVVETSAFF. The complete variable domain, with remaining parts taken from reference TRBV29-1 and TRBJ1-1, reads SAVISQKPSRDICQRGTSLTIQCQVDSQVTMMFWYRQQPGQSLTLIATANQGSEATYESGFVIDKFPISRPNLTFSTLTVSNMSPEDSSIYLCSVVETSAFFGQGTRLTVV.

This clonotype is classed as medium-sized. The chain recombines TRBV7-9 with TRBJ1-2, with D perhaps matching TRBD1 (6 bases). Germline lookup yields CDR1 SEHNR and CDR2 FQNEAQ (reference sequence). V was cut by 2 bases and J by 1 base, with 14 bases left in between. The CDR3 runs 16 residues. CDR3: CASSLWSGADNYGYTF. As DNA, the CDR3 is TGTGCCAGCAGCTTATGGTCGGGGGCCGATAACTATGGCTACACCTTC.

The chain is built from TRBV6-2 or TRBV6-3 and TRBJ2-4, with D perhaps TRBD1 (5 bases). CDR1 is MNHEY and CDR2 is SVGEGT in the germline V gene. The CDR3 consists of 16 residues. V was trimmed by 2 bases and J by 0 bases, leaving 11 bases between them. CDR3: CASSYAGHRAKNIQYF. CDR3 sequence (DNA): TGTGCCAGCAGTTACGCCGGACACCGAGCCAAAAACATTCAGTACTTC.

CDR3 sequence: CASSLTSGGINTQYF. Here the CDR3 DNA reads TGCGCCAGCAGCTTGACTAGCGGGGGTATAAATACGCAGTATTTT. The chain couples TRBV5-1 to TRBJ2-3; TRBD2 aligns across 11 bases. The CDR3 has 15 residues. V shed 1 base, J shed 7 bases, and the junction held 5 bases outside the gene matches. CDR1 is SGHRS and CDR2 is YFSETQ in the germline V gene.

V usage is TRBV29-1 and J usage is TRBJ1-3, with a weak D call TRBD1 (6 bases). V was clipped by 4 bases and J by 1 base, with 14 bases between them. This CDR3 spans 15 amino acids. The germline V gene encodes CDR1 SQVTM and CDR2 ANQGSEA. The CDR3 is CSVAGQLDSGNTIYF. The CDR3 DNA reads as TGCAGCGTTGCAGGACAGTTGGATTCTGGAAACACCATATATTTT.

This clonotype is labeled as large. The gene calls are TRBV12-3 or TRBV12-4 and TRBJ2-5; D gene unclear. Trimming removed 4 bases at V and 7 bases at J, with 16 bases between. The CDR3 contains 14 residues. The CDR3 sequence is CASSYWEGRGTQYF. The CDR3 DNA is TGTGCCAGCAGTTATTGGGAAGGGCGAGGGACCCAGTACTTC.

This chain joins TRBV7-3 and TRBJ2-1; the match to TRBD1 covers 11 bases. From germline, CDR1 is SGHTA and CDR2 FQGTGA. CDR3 length equals 15 residues. Trimming cost V 6 bases and J 3 bases; bases outside gene matches: 4. The CDR3 DNA reads TGTGCCAGCAGTCCCGGGACAGGGGGCTACAATGAGCAGTTCTTC. Its translation is CASSPGTGGYNEQFF.

This clonotype counts as medium-sized. The rearrangement uses TRBV11-2 and TRBJ1-2, with 8 bases matching TRBD1. V was pared by 5 bases and J by 4 bases, with 3 bases of the junction left unmatched. This CDR3 has 13 amino acids. Germline V gene lookup returns CDR1 SGHAT and CDR2 FQNNGV. As DNA, the CDR3 is TGTGCCAGCAGCATCGGGACAGGCTATGGCTACACCTTC. It yields the protein CASSIGTGYGYTF.

This clonotype counts as medium-sized (0.01 to 0.1%). The chain links TRBV11-2 to TRBJ1-6; 7 bases are shared with TRBD1. Per the germline V gene, CDR1 is SGHAT and CDR2 is FQNNGV. The length of the CDR3 is 15 residues. Trimming cost V 5 bases and J 7 bases; bases outside gene matches: 8. CDR3 protein: CASSLIGGQNSPLHF. CDR3 DNA: TGTGCCAGCAGCCTGATTGGGGGACAGAATTCACCCCTCCACTTT.

This clonotype is labeled as medium-sized. V gene TRBV7-2 combines with J gene TRBJ1-1, with D possibly matching TRBD1 (5 bases). Germline CDR1 reads SGHTA; CDR2 reads FQGNSA. The CDR3 spans 13 residues. Deletions cut 6 bases from V and 0 bases from J, with 8 bases between. CDR3 in amino acids: CASRLTVNTEAFF. The CDR3 DNA reads TGTGCCAGCAGATTGACAGTGAACACTGAAGCTTTCTTT. Using reference TRBV7-2 and TRBJ1-1 for the parts outside the CDR3, the full variable domain is GAGVSQSPSNKVTEKGKDVELRCDPISGHTALYWYRQSLGQGLEFLIYFQGNSAPDKSGLPSDRFSAERTGGSVSTLTIQRTQQEDSAVYLCASRLTVNTEAFFGQGTRLTVV.

This clonotype was counted a single time. The CDR3 nucleotides read TGTGCCAGCTCACCCCGAAATTCGGACAGGGGTGGAGGGTACGAGCAGTACTTC. Translating gives CASSPRNSDRGGGYEQYF. The gene calls are TRBV18 and TRBJ2-7, with TRBD1 identical over 9 bases. The trim removed 3 bases at V and 4 bases at J, leaving 16 bases unmatched. CDR1 and CDR2 from the germline V gene are KGHSH and LQKENI. The CDR3 is made up of 18 amino acids.

This clonotype counts as medium-sized (0.01 to 0.1%). The chain is built from TRBV5-1 and TRBJ2-1; 14 bases match TRBD2. This CDR3 contains 15 residues. CDR1 SGHRS and CDR2 YFSETQ come from the germline V gene. V was clipped by 7 bases and J by 6 bases; unmatched bases: 6. This CDR3 reads CASGLTSGGGNEQFF. For the CDR3, the DNA is TGCGCCAGCGGACTGACTAGCGGGGGGGGCAATGAGCAGTTCTTC.

The chain employs TRBV7-2 and TRBJ2-7; 8 nucleotides match TRBD2. CDR3 length equals 16 residues. The germline CDR1 and CDR2 sequences are SGHTA and FQGNSA. The junction had 13 bases not matched to a gene; V was cut back by 3 bases and J by 6 bases. The CDR3 DNA reads as TGTGCCAGCAGCTTGGGTCCGGCGGGGGGTGCGTTCGAGCAGTACTTC. Translation gives CASSLGPAGGAFEQYF. The full variable domain, with the rest looked up from reference TRBV7-2 and TRBJ2-7, is GAGVSQSPSNKVTEKGKDVELRCDPISGHTALYWYRQSLGQGLEFLIYFQGNSAPDKSGLPSDRFSAERTGGSVSTLTIQRTQQEDSAVYLCASSLGPAGGAFEQYFGPGTRLTVT.

Relative to its sample, this clonotype is medium-sized (0.01 to 0.1%). This sequence joins TRBV5-1 and TRBJ2-5; D unclear. V lost 4 bases, J lost 4 bases, and 11 bases lay in between. The CDR3 length is 13 residues. Looked up from germline, CDR1 is SGHRS and CDR2 is YFSETQ. The CDR3 here is CASSVGPLETQYF. CDR3 coding DNA: TGCGCCAGCAGCGTCGGACCTTTAGAGACCCAGTACTTC.

Judged by abundance, this clonotype is medium-sized. The chain recombines TRBV7-9 with TRBJ2-3; 9 nucleotides align to TRBD1. With V trimmed by 3 bases and J by 3 bases, 7 bases remained unmatched. This CDR3 contains 16 residues. Germline CDR1 reads SEHNR; CDR2 reads FQNEAQ (reference sequence). The CDR3 coding sequence is TGTGCCAGCAGCTTCGGTTATGACAGGGGGACAGATACGCAGTATTTT. This translates into CASSFGYDRGTDTQYF. The whole variable domain, remainder taken from reference TRBV7-9 and TRBJ2-3, is DTGVSQNPRHKITKRGQNVTFRCDPISEHNRLYWYRQTLGQGPEFLTYFQNEAQLEKSRLLSDRFSAERPKGSFSTLEIQRTEQGDSAMYLCASSFGYDRGTDTQYFGPGTRLTVL.

In its sample, this clonotype was seen a few times. The CDR3 here is CASSSSRGGSGELFF. The CDR3, as DNA: TGTGCCAGCAGCTCCTCTCGGGGGGGAAGCGGGGAGCTGTTTTTT. The chain uses TRBV7-3 and TRBJ2-2; 8 nucleotides line up with TRBD2. Germline V gene data show CDR1 as SGHTA and CDR2 as FQGTGA. The CDR3 is 15 amino acids. J lost 7 bases, V lost 4 bases, and 8 bases had no gene match.

This clonotype is termed medium-sized (0.01 to 0.1%). The V and J genes are TRBV27 and TRBJ2-1; D may be TRBD2 (6 bases). V was cut by 1 base and J by 8 bases, with 12 bases left in between. CDR1 is MNHEY and CDR2 is SMNVEV in the germline V gene (reference sequence). The CDR3 spans 14 residues. Written as DNA, the CDR3 is TGTGCCAGCAGTTTATGGCAGGGAGGCGATGAGCAGTTCTTC. Translated: CASSLWQGGDEQFF.

The chain is built from TRBV7-9 and TRBJ1-2; 8 bases align to TRBD1. The CDR3 is 15 residues long. Germline V lookup: CDR1 SEHNR, CDR2 FQNEAQ (reference sequence). V was pared by 5 bases and J by 2 bases, with 7 bases of the junction left unmatched. DNA of the CDR3: TGTGCCAGCAGCCGTGACAGGGGCCCCAACTATGGCTACACCTTC. Translation gives CASSRDRGPNYGYTF.

This rearrangement joins TRBV7-8 to TRBJ2-2; D perhaps matches TRBD2 (5 bases). Germline V gene data show CDR1 as SGHVS and CDR2 as FQNEAQ. CDR3 length: 15 residues. V shed 0 bases and J shed 2 bases, with 7 bases lying between them. The CDR3: CASSLAGVNTGELFF. The DNA for the CDR3 is TGTGCCAGCAGCTTAGCCGGGGTAAACACCGGGGAGCTGTTTTTT.